This T cell receptor beta chain was found in a study of radiation and T cells in renal cell carcinoma. As regards this clone: What it binds is not known.

Trimming removed 5 bases from V and 8 bases from J, with 19 bases in between. The CDR3 length is 15 residues. Germline-derived CDR1 and CDR2 are MNHEY and SVGAGI. Sequencing used immunoSEQ multiplex PCR; TCRdb keeps in-frame clones, though not all of them. The profile covers 100,000 to 150,000 clones, with 85% to 90% appearing a single time and nearly 6% taken by the ten largest. As for time point: blood 2 weeks post-SBRT. This sample's treatment: 15 Gy SBRT to primary tumor, nephrectomy 4 weeks later. Serial blood draws occurred at baseline and 2 and 4 weeks post-SBRT. Study-level findings and limits: Without pretreatment biopsies, baseline tumor clonotype presence was undetermined. In blood, top tumor clones expanded by 2 weeks, shrinking by 4.

The V gene is TRBV6-5, the J gene TRBJ1-3, with TRBD1 as a possible D gene (5 bases). This specimen was blood, taken from a patient whose treatment included radiotherapy and nephrectomy. This TCR was recovered from a woman between 70 and 85 years old with renal cell carcinoma. CDR3 sequence (DNA): TGTGCCAGCAGTAAGGGGTTTCGGGGACCAGACACCATATATTTT. Amino acid sequence: CASSKGFRGPDTIYF.